At least ten counts were recorded for the clone carrying this TCR beta chain. CDR3 regions of TCR beta were amplified from RNA transcripts. HTBI primers were employed in first-round RT-PCR, then a second-round multiplex PCR followed. TCRdb fed the multiplex PCR reads into MiXCR, producing one record per CDR3 protein. Of around 470,000 distinct CDR3 sequences detected, around an eighth appear once; the ten largest clones hold around 9.8%. This sample is drawn from a study of Graves' ophthalmopathy and Graves' hyperthyroidism. Excluded were patients with other autoimmune diseases, uncontrolled infections, pregnancy or lactation. Germline V lookup: CDR1 MNHEY, CDR2 SVGAGI. The CDR3 runs to 18 residues. Trimming pared 0 bases from V and 5 bases from J, leaving 17 bases between.

This TCR was recovered from a woman aged 25 to 39 with Graves' ophthalmopathy. The chain has TRBV6-5 and TRBJ1-6, with D maybe TRBD1 (6 bases). The sample was blood. Written as DNA, the CDR3 is TGTGCCAGCAGTTACTCAAGAACGGGACACCGGGATAATTCACCCCTCCACTTT. Amino acids: CASSYSRTGHRDNSPLHF.